The present TCR beta chain was sequenced within a study of blood T cells in healthy people across ages. With a J-beta primer mix and a sample-barcoded 5' primer, a second PCR ran about 6 to 11 cycles. TCRdb redid the calling of the 5' RACE reads with MiXCR, one entry per CDR3 protein. The repertoire consists of about 1.5 million distinct CDR3 sequences, with approximately 43% occurring once and the leading ten covering 4%. V was shortened by 2 bases and J by 2 bases, with 6 bases between the two germline ends. From germline, CDR1 is MNHEY and CDR2 SVGAGI. The CDR3 covers 13 residues. Study findings and constraints: Expanded clonotype changes were possibly confounded by unknown donor CMV status. Aged donors had fewer naive CD4+ cells and lower diversity than long-lived donors. A roughly linear fall in TCR beta diversity per million T cells was seen with increasing age.

This clonotype came up a few times. Its antigen is as yet unknown. This receptor was taken from a young woman in good health. The source material was blood. J is TRBJ2-5 and V is TRBV6-5; D perhaps matches TRBD2 (5 bases). The CDR3 protein is CASSYTGQETQYF. CDR3 DNA: TGTGCCAGCAGTTACACGGGGCAAGAGACCCAGTACTTC.